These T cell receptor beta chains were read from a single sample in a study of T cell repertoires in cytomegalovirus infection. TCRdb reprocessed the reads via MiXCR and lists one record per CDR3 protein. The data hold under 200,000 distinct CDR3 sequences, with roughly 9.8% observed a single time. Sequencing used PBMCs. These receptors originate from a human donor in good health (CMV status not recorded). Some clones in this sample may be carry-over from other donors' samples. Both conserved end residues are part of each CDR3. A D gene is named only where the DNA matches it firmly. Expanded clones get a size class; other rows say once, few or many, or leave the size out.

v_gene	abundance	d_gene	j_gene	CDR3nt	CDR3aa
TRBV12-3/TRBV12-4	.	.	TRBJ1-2	TGTGCCAGCAGTCCTCGGGCAGGGTACCCCTATGGCTACACCTTC	CASSPRAGYPYGYTF
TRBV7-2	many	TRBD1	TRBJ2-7	TGTGCCAGCAGCTTAGCAACCGGGACAGGGGTCGAGCAGTACTTC	CASSLATGTGVEQYF
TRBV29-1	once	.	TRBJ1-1	TGCAGCGCCGCGAAAGGCCGAGACACTGAAGCTTTCTTT	CSAAKGRDTEAFF
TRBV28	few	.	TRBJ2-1	TGTGCCAGCAGTTTAACGAGGACTGAGCAGTTCTTC	CASSLTRTEQFF
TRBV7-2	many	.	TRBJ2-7	TGTGCCAGCAGCACAGCCTCGGGGGAGCAGTACTTC	CASSTASGEQYF
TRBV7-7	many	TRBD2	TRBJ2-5	TGTGCCAGCAGTCGTAGCGGGGGGGCCCAAGAGACCCAGTACTTC	CASSRSGGAQETQYF
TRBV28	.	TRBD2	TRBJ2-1	TGTGCCAGCAAGGCGGGGGGCCCCCAGTACAATGAGCAGTTCTTC	CASKAGGPQYNEQFF
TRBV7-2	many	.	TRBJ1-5	TGTGCCAGCAGCAAAATCAATCAGCCCCAGCATTTT	CASSKINQPQHF
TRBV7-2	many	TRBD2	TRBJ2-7	TGTGCCAGCTTACCTAGCGGGAGGAGCTACGAGCAGTACTTC	CASLPSGRSYEQYF
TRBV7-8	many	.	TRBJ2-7	TGTGCCAGCAGCTTCGGTGGGGGCTACGAGCAGTACTTC	CASSFGGGYEQYF
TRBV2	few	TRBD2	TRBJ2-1	TGTGCCAGCGGAGGATTCGCGGGAGGAGTCTATGAGCAGTTCTTC	CASGGFAGGVYEQFF
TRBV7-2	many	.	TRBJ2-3	TGTGCCAGCAGCCCCTGGCCAAGGGGAACAGATACGCAGTATTTT	CASSPWPRGTDTQYF
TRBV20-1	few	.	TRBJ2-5	TGCAGTGCTAGAGATCCGGTCCGAGAGACCCAGTACTTC	CSARDPVRETQYF
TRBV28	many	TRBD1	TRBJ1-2	TGTGCCAGCAGTCCCGGGACAGGGGGCGCGAGCTACACCTTC	CASSPGTGGASYTF
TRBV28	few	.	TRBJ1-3	TGTGCCAGCAGTTTATCGTTCAGGGGTGACACCATATATTTT	CASSLSFRGDTIYF
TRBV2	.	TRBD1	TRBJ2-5	TGTGCCATCGACCTCCGGGACAGGTCTCCCGTGGAGTACTTC	CAIDLRDRSPVEYF
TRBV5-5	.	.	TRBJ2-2	TGTGCCAGCAGCTTGAGGTCAGCTACCGGGGAGCTGTTTTTT	CASSLRSATGELFF
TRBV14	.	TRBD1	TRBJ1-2	TGTGCCAGCAGCCAAGGGACAGGCTTCTATGGCTACACCTTC	CASSQGTGFYGYTF
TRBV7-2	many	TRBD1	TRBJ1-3	TGTGCCAGCAGCTTTGGGACAGGGGGCCTCTCTGGAAACACCATATATTTT	CASSFGTGGLSGNTIYF
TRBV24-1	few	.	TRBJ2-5	TGTGCCACCAGTGATCTCGGGCGGAACCAAGAGACCCAGTACTTC	CATSDLGRNQETQYF
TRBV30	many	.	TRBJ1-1	TGTGCCTACCGAACCTCAGGTAACACTGAAGCTTTCTTT	CAYRTSGNTEAFF
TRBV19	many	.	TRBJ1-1	TGTGCCAGTAGTGTCGGGCTGAACACTGAAGCTTTCTTT	CASSVGLNTEAFF
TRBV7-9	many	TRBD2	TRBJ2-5	TGTGCCAGCAGCTTAGTTGGGCTAGCGGGGCAAGAGACCCAGTACTTC	CASSLVGLAGQETQYF
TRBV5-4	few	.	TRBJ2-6	TGTGCCAGCAGCTCAGAGGGATCTGGGGCCAACGTCCTGACTTTC	CASSSEGSGANVLTF
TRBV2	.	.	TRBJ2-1	TGTGCCAGCAGCTTACGGACAGGGCGGGGGAACAATGAGCAGTTCTTC	CASSLRTGRGNNEQFF
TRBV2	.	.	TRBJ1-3	TGTGCCAGCAGTGCCCAGCGACGCCTATCTGGAAACACCATATATTTT	CASSAQRRLSGNTIYF
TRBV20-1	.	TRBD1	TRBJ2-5	TGCAGTGCTGTCCGGGACAGAGAAGAGACCCAGTACTTC	CSAVRDREETQYF
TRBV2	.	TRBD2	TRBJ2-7	TGTGCCAGCAGCCTACCCGGGGGGAACGAGCAGTACTTC	CASSLPGGNEQYF
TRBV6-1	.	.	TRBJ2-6	TGTGCCAGCAGTGAAACCCCGCTAGCCCCACCAGGGGCCAACGTCCTGACTTTC	CASSETPLAPPGANVLTF
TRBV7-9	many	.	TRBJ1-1	TGTGCCAGCAGCCCAGCTGGACAGTTTGAAGCTTTCTTT	CASSPAGQFEAFF
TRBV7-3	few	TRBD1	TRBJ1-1	TGTGCCAGCAGCTTCAGGGGGCAAAACACTGAAGCTTTCTTT	CASSFRGQNTEAFF
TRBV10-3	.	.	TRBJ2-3	TGTGCCATCAGTGAGTCGGGTAGGGGCACAGATACGCAGTATTTT	CAISESGRGTDTQYF
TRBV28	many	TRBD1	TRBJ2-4	TGTGCCAGCAGTGGACGACAGGGAAACATTCAGTACTTC	CASSGRQGNIQYF
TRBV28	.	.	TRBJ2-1	TGTGCCAGCAGTCTAAGACATGAGCAGTTCTTC	CASSLRHEQFF
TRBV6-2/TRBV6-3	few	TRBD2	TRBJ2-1	TGTGCCAGCAAATGGACTAGCGGGGGGACTGAGCAGTTCTTC	CASKWTSGGTEQFF
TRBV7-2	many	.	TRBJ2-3	TGTGCCAGCAGCTTATTAGGGAGAAATACGCAGTATTTT	CASSLLGRNTQYF
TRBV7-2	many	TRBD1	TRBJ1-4	TGTGCCAGCAGCGCTACAGGGGGATCTAATGAAAAACTGTTTTTT	CASSATGGSNEKLFF
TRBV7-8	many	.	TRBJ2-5	TGTGCCAGCATCCCAGGGGGCGGGGGTTGGCAAGAGACCCAGTACTTC	CASIPGGGGWQETQYF
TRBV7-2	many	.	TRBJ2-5	TGTGCCAGCAGCTTCGACCCCCAAGAGACCCAGTACTTC	CASSFDPQETQYF
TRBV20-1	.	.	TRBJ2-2	TGCAGTGCTAGCCGTTTGGGCGGGGCCCAGGACACCGGGGAGCTGTTTTTT	CSASRLGGAQDTGELFF
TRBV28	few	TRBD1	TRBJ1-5	TGTGCCAGCAGAGTGACAGGGGGCGGACAGCCCCAGCATTTT	CASRVTGGGQPQHF
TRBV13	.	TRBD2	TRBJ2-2	TGTGCCAGCAGCCCAGGGACTAGCGGTAACACCGGGGAGCTGTTTTTT	CASSPGTSGNTGELFF
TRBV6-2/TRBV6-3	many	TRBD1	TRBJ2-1	TGTGCCAGCAGCCGGACAGGGGCAAACTACAATGAGCAGTTCTTC	CASSRTGANYNEQFF
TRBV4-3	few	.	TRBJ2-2	TGCGCCAGCAGCCATCCTGGGGGGTCGAACACCGGGGAGCTGTTTTTT	CASSHPGGSNTGELFF
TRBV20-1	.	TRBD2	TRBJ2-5	TGCAGTGCGAGGCAGGCTAGCGGGAGGCCAGAGACCCAGTACTTC	CSARQASGRPETQYF
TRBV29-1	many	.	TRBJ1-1	TGCAGCGCCAAGAGGGGCCGGGACACTGAAGCTTTCTTT	CSAKRGRDTEAFF
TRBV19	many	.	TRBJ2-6	TGTGCCAGTAGTATACGGCAGAACTCTGGGGCCAACGTCCTGACTTTC	CASSIRQNSGANVLTF